This entry lists 25 T cell receptor beta chains sequenced from one sample in a study of T cells after yellow fever vaccination. TCRdb reanalysed the 5' RACE reads using MiXCR and keeps one entry per CDR3 protein. Here the sample spans tens of thousands of distinct CDR3 sequences, around 7% being singletons. The sample in question was CD8+ T cells sorted from PBMCs, obtained 10 days after the first yellow fever vaccination. Receptor source: a man between 18 and 35 years old who received the YFV17D yellow fever vaccine.

This clonotype occurred many times. The rearrangement links TRBV12-3 or TRBV12-4 to TRBJ1-5; 9 nucleotides match TRBD1. The J segment lost 7 bases and the V segment lost 6 bases, leaving 10 bases of the junction unmatched. The CDR3 has 15 residues. The CDR3 loop is CASSQDRGGGQPQHF. The CDR3 DNA follows: TGTGCCAGCAGCCAGGACAGGGGCGGGGGGCAGCCCCAGCATTTT.

This clonotype has ten or more counts. The chain is built from TRBV15 and TRBJ2-5; D unclear. CDR3 size: 14 residues. Trimming left V 0 bases short and J 4 bases short, with 9 bases between. The germline gives CDR1 LNHNV, CDR2 YYDKDF (reference sequence). CDR3 residues: CATSRDKPLETQYF. Here the CDR3 DNA reads TGTGCCACCAGCAGAGATAAGCCATTAGAGACCCAGTACTTC.

V gene TRBV4-3 combines with J gene TRBJ2-2; 10 bases are shared with TRBD1. J was trimmed by 5 bases and V by 4 bases; bases with no gene match: 1. The CDR3 totals 14 residues. CDR1 is LGHNA and CDR2 is YSLEER in the germline V gene. The CDR3, as DNA: TGCGCCAGCAGCCGGGACAGGGGTACCGGGGAGCTGTTTTTT. It specifies CASSRDRGTGELFF.

This clonotype has at least ten counts. The chain joins TRBV29-1 to TRBJ2-7, with a possible D match to TRBD1 (6 bases). V dropped 5 bases and J dropped 1 base, with 12 bases sitting between them. The CDR3 sequence is 13 residues long. CDR1 is SQVTM, CDR2 ANQGSEA, per germline. CDR3 loop: CSVSNTGSYEQYV. Here the CDR3 DNA reads TGCAGCGTTTCCAATACAGGGTCCTACGAGCAGTACGTC.

Sample share makes this clonotype large. This sequence joins TRBV5-4 and TRBJ2-1, with D tentatively TRBD2 (6 bases). The CDR3 has 15 amino acids. V lost 0 bases to trimming and J lost 4 bases, with 11 bases between them. Germline assignment: CDR1 SGHNT and CDR2 YYREEE (reference sequence). As DNA, the CDR3 is TGTGCCAGCAGCTTGGATGGGACTTCGTACAATGAGCAGTTCTTC. Protein: CASSLDGTSYNEQFF.

At least ten counts were recorded for this clonotype. The V gene is TRBV10-3, the J gene TRBJ2-5, with 9 bases matching TRBD1. V trimming: 7 bases; J trimming: 2 bases; junction bases outside the gene matches: 8. CDR1 is ENHRY and CDR2 is SYGVKD in the germline V gene. The CDR3 has 15 amino acids. The CDR3 protein is CAINPRDRDQETQYF. CDR3 sequence (DNA): TGTGCCATCAATCCCCGGGACAGGGATCAAGAGACCCAGTACTTC.

At least ten counts were recorded for this clonotype. The chain couples TRBV27 to TRBJ2-1; the match to TRBD2 covers 11 bases. Unmatched junction bases numbered 6, after V lost 2 bases and J lost 9 bases. CDR1 is MNHEY and CDR2 is SMNVEV in the germline V gene (reference sequence). This CDR3 has 15 residues. The CDR3 sequence is CASSLGTSGGGEQFF. CDR3 nucleotide sequence: TGTGCCAGCAGTTTAGGTACTAGCGGGGGTGGTGAGCAGTTCTTC.

This clonotype was seen many times. The chain couples TRBV4-1 to TRBJ1-3, with a tentative D call TRBD1 (5 bases). Germline lookup yields CDR1 MGHRA and CDR2 YSYEKL. Trimming shortened V by 0 bases and J by 3 bases, and 9 bases separated the two germline ends. The CDR3 loop spans 15 amino acids. CDR3 residues: CASSQEKGIGNTIYF. CDR3 in DNA: TGCGCCAGCAGCCAAGAGAAGGGGATTGGAAACACCATATATTTT.

This clonotype turned up a few times. This chain links TRBV24-1 with TRBJ2-1; D is unresolved. Looked up from germline, CDR1 is KGHDR and CDR2 is SFDVKD. This CDR3 is built from 14 residues. V lost 3 bases and J 0 bases, leaving 5 bases between the germline ends. Here the CDR3 reads CATSDPVSYNEQFF. The CDR3 DNA sequence: TGTGCCACCAGTGATCCAGTCTCCTACAATGAGCAGTTCTTC.

This clonotype has just a few counts. This rearrangement joins TRBV4-1 to TRBJ2-3, with TRBD2 matching over 11 bases. V trimming: 1 base; J trimming: 4 bases; junction bases outside the gene matches: 10. The CDR3 is made up of 18 amino acids. Germline values: CDR1 MGHRA, CDR2 YSYEKL. The CDR3 DNA follows: TGCGCCAGCAGCCAAGGTCAGGTGGCTAGCGGGGGGTCAGATACGCAGTATTTT. Translated, it gives CASSQGQVASGGSDTQYF.

This clonotype was recorded many times. The chain joins TRBV20-1 to TRBJ2-7; a possible D gene is TRBD1 (6 bases). V shed 0 bases and J shed 3 bases, with 12 bases lying between them. From germline, CDR1 is DFQATT and CDR2 SNEGSKA (reference sequence). The CDR3 has 14 residues. CDR3 in DNA: TGCAGTGCTAGAGACCCCCGGGACATCTACGAGCAGTACGTC. Protein: CSARDPRDIYEQYV.

This clonotype was counted ten times or more. The rearrangement uses TRBV5-1 and TRBJ2-7, with 8 positions matching TRBD1. The CDR3 sequence is 14 residues long. Germline-derived CDR1 and CDR2 are SGHRS and YFSETQ. With 0 bases clipped from V and 4 bases from J, the junction kept 3 bases outside the gene matches. The CDR3 protein is CASSLGTGLYEQYF. DNA of the CDR3: TGCGCCAGCAGCTTGGGGACAGGGCTGTACGAGCAGTACTTC.

This clonotype came up many times. The chain is built from TRBV10-3 and TRBJ2-3; D gene ambiguous. The germline V gene encodes CDR1 ENHRY and CDR2 SYGVKD. Trimming took 0 bases from V and 2 from J, leaving 9 bases between them. The length of the CDR3 is 15 residues. The CDR3 protein is CAISESRQHTDTQYF. CDR3 coding DNA: TGTGCCATCAGTGAGTCGCGGCAGCACACAGATACGCAGTATTTT.

Comment on this clonotype: A much larger clone is a single base away; this may be a read error. The chain joins TRBV6-1 to TRBJ1-6; TRBD1 might be the D (5 bases). Per germline, CDR1 MNHNS and CDR2 SASEGT. The CDR3 totals 16 residues. In DNA form, the CDR3 reads TGTGCCAGCAGACCGACAGTTGACTCCTATAATTCACCCATCCACTTT. Translating it yields CASRPTVDSYNSPIHF.

This chain uses TRBV5-4 with TRBJ1-6; D possibly corresponds to TRBD1 (6 bases). Germline V lookup: CDR1 SGHNT, CDR2 YYREEE (reference sequence). This CDR3 is 19 amino acids long. The V end was cut by 3 bases, the J end by 5 bases, with 24 bases between. The CDR3 coding sequence is TGTGCCAGCAGCTCCACTGGAGCCACAGGGCCAATCCATAATTCACCCCTCCACTTT. As protein: CASSSTGATGPIHNSPLHF.

The sample holds many counts of this clonotype. V usage is TRBV20-1 and J usage is TRBJ2-1; TRBD1 agrees at 8 bases. This CDR3 region has 16 residues. From germline, CDR1 is DFQATT and CDR2 SNEGSKA (reference sequence). The V segment lost 0 bases and the J segment 0 bases; nucleotides outside the gene matches: 4. This CDR3 is CSARESGTGSYNEQFF. CDR3 nucleotides: TGCAGTGCTAGAGAATCAGGGACAGGCTCCTACAATGAGCAGTTCTTC.

This clonotype has ten or more counts. The chain is built from TRBV6-5 and TRBJ2-7, with D possibly TRBD1 on 5 matching bases. Germline CDR1 MNHEY, CDR2 SVGAGI. The CDR3 is made up of 13 amino acids. V lost 2 bases, J lost 6 bases, and 11 bases lay in between. CDR3 protein: CASSYVQGGEQYF. CDR3 DNA: TGTGCCAGCAGTTACGTTCAGGGCGGCGAGCAGTACTTC.

This clonotype has just a few counts. This chain connects TRBV20-1 to TRBJ1-1, with a weak D call TRBD1 (5 bases). The CDR3 contains 11 residues. Germline lookup yields CDR1 DFQATT and CDR2 SNEGSKA (reference sequence). The CDR3 DNA reads as TGCAGAGGGGAGCTTAACACTGAAGCTTTCTTT. The encoded protein is CRGELNTEAFF.

This clonotype was counted at least ten times. The V gene is TRBV29-1, the J gene TRBJ2-5; TRBD2 matches 12 bases. CDR3 length: 15 residues. Germline lookup yields CDR1 SQVTM and CDR2 ANQGSEA. Trimming removed 4 bases from V and 3 bases from J; junction bases left unmatched: 6. DNA of the CDR3: TGCAGCGTTGTCCCTCGGACTAGCGGGGAAGAGACCCAGTACTTC. As protein: CSVVPRTSGEETQYF.

This clonotype was seen a handful of times. The V gene is TRBV5-1, the J gene TRBJ2-3; D call uncertain. Germline values: CDR1 SGHRS, CDR2 YFSETQ. The CDR3 loop spans 15 amino acids. Trimming shortened V by 2 bases and J by 0 bases, and 10 bases separated the two germline ends. DNA for the CDR3: TGCGCCAGCAGCTTTCAAGGAGCTAGCACAGATACGCAGTATTTT. Translated, it gives CASSFQGASTDTQYF.

This clonotype occurred many times. V is TRBV27 and J is TRBJ1-2, with unresolved D. Germline V gene sequence: CDR1 MNHEY, CDR2 SMNVEV (reference sequence). The length of the CDR3 is 14 residues. Trimming left V 3 bases short and J 0 bases short, with 8 bases between. CDR3 loop: CASSFNSPNYGYTF. The CDR3, as DNA: TGTGCCAGCAGTTTTAACAGTCCTAACTATGGCTACACCTTC.

Many counts were recorded for this clonotype. The chain is built from TRBV10-2 and TRBJ1-6; weak D call: TRBD1 (6 bases). Germline loops: CDR1 WSHSY, CDR2 SAAADI. V lost 6 bases to trimming and J lost 10 bases, with 16 bases between them. The length of the CDR3 is 14 residues. Here the CDR3 DNA reads TGCGCCAGCAGCGTAACAGGGCTACGATCACCCCTCCACTTT. It codes for CASSVTGLRSPLHF.

This clonotype was seen more than once but under ten times. The chain is built from TRBV29-1 and TRBJ2-2; D is ambiguous. This CDR3 is 13 amino acids long. Trimming left V 3 bases short and J 5 bases short, with 10 bases between. From germline, CDR1 is SQVTM and CDR2 ANQGSEA. CDR3 DNA: TGCAGCGTTGATCCAGCAAGTACCGGGGAGCTGTTTTTT. As protein: CSVDPASTGELFF.

This clonotype was observed at least ten times. The chain links TRBV11-2 to TRBJ2-5; a weak D match, TRBD1 (5 bases). There are 12 residues in the CDR3. V was cut by 5 bases and J by 5 bases, with 9 bases left in between. Looked up from germline, CDR1 is SGHAT and CDR2 is FQNNGV. CDR3 loop: CASSHDSETQYF. CDR3 sequence (DNA): TGTGCCAGCAGCCACGACAGTGAGACCCAGTACTTC.

The V and J genes are TRBV6-5 and TRBJ2-5; the D gene is possibly TRBD1 (7 bases). Per germline, CDR1 MNHEY and CDR2 SVGAGI. This CDR3 region has 17 residues. V dropped 0 bases and J dropped 3 bases, with 17 bases sitting between them. CDR3 in amino acids: CASSYSNPGGGKETQYF. CDR3 nucleotides: TGTGCCAGCAGTTACTCAAACCCAGGGGGAGGTAAAGAGACCCAGTACTTC.